This is a list of T cell receptor beta chains from one sample in a study of CD8 T cells in Susac syndrome. MiXCR, run by TCRdb on the immunoSEQ multiplex PCR reads, gives a single entry per CDR3 protein. The sample lists 130,000 or so distinct CDR3 sequences, around 75% seen once, with around 0.51% in the top ten. What was sequenced was CD8+ T cells from PBMCs. These receptors originate from a human donor with multiple sclerosis. Each CDR3 is given without its conserved first and last residue. The D gene is left open where the match is weak.

TRBD2,TRBJ2-1,TRBV10-2,ASTGLADNEQF
NA,TRBJ1-2,TRBV25-1,ASSDKDRPYGYT
NA,TRBJ2-1,TRBV2,ASSHRDYNEQF
TRBD1,TRBJ2-1,TRBV2,ASGSGTELYNEQF
TRBD2,TRBJ2-5,TRBV2,ASISGGARETQY
TRBD2,TRBJ2-1,TRBV19,ASRGGIREGIGYNEQF
NA,TRBJ2-7,TRBV7-2,ASSWGYEQY
TRBD2,TRBJ2-2,TRBV27,ASSLLAGVNTGELF
NA,TRBJ1-3,TRBV25-1,ASKMTGISGNTIY
NA,TRBJ2-3,TRBV24-1,ATSDGQTDTQY
TRBD2,TRBJ2-3,TRBV4-1,ASSQAVLAGDTQY
NA,TRBJ2-1,TRBV12-3/TRBV12-4,ASSLSLANEQF
NA,TRBJ1-1,TRBV7-9,ASSLTGGEAF
NA,TRBJ1-5,TRBV29-1,SVVMGVDDQPQH
NA,TRBJ2-1,TRBV12-3/TRBV12-4,ASSSPQGRGEQF
NA,TRBJ2-5,TRBV7-9,ASSTSTETQY
NA,TRBJ1-1,TRBV30,ASTGGLAEAF
NA,TRBJ1-5,TRBV20-1,SVGWNQPQH
NA,TRBJ2-5,TRBV5-8,ASSLGTAPRETQY
TRBD2,TRBJ2-1,TRBV27,ASSRLGLAGSSYNEQF
TRBD1,TRBJ2-7,TRBV10-3,AISEGTDPYEQY
TRBD2,TRBJ2-7,TRBV19,ASSKALAGPLTYEQY
NA,TRBJ1-1,TRBV7-9,ASSLEYHDTEAF
NA,TRBJ2-3,TRBV12-3/TRBV12-4,ASSPVLARPDTQY
NA,TRBJ1-3,TRBV5-5,ASSLAMGGTSGNTIY
TRBD1,TRBJ2-5,TRBV14,ASSRWTGGPETQY
NA,TRBJ1-2,TRBV29-1,SVDRPYGYT
TRBD2,TRBJ2-3,TRBV10-2,ASTLAGGHTDTQY
NA,TRBJ2-3,TRBV2,ASTPRWGTTDTQY
NA,TRBJ1-1,TRBV7-8,ASSSGRSTEAF
TRBD2,TRBJ2-3,TRBV7-9,ASSFDRSGTSTDTQY
NA,TRBJ1-2,TRBV27,ASSLSAGNHYGYT
NA,TRBJ1-2,TRBV4-1,ASSVRTGVDGYT
NA,TRBJ2-5,TRBV12-3/TRBV12-4,ASSPSPGVADQETQY
TRBD2,TRBJ2-1,TRBV7-9,ASSLGLAGSNEQF
NA,TRBJ1-1,TRBV28,ASRPTGENTEAF
TRBD1,TRBJ2-1,TRBV6-6,ASSLPTGVIQVEQF